The clone carrying this T cell receptor beta chain appeared a single time. Repertoires were generated with immunoSEQ multiplex PCR, while TCRdb's copy carries only in-frame clones and drops some. The repertoire consists of around 120,000 clones, with approximately 90% occurring once and the leading ten covering roughly 7.6%. The source of the sample is a study of blood T cell repertoires in COVID-19. Study-level information: T cells, B-cell-depleted T cells, or PBMCs provided the cDNA or gDNA that served as material.

The sequenced sample consisted of peripheral blood. This clonotype was sampled from a man between 45 and 60 years old with acute or convalescent COVID-19.

The CDR3 DNA is TGTGCCAGCACCCAAGGGAGGGGATTTCACTATGGCTACACCTTC. Translation gives CASTQGRGFHYGYTF. V is TRBV7-9 and J is TRBJ1-2, with D possibly matching TRBD1 (5 bases). Trimming removed 7 bases at V and 3 bases at J, with 18 bases between. The germline V gene encodes CDR1 SEHNR and CDR2 FQNEAQ (reference sequence). The CDR3 has 15 residues.